These T cell receptor beta chains were read from a single sample in a study of T-cell reconstitution after alpha-beta-depleted transplantation in children. Via MiXCR, TCRdb re-called the PCR reads, giving one row per CDR3 protein. The sample consists of 700,000 to 950,000 distinct CDR3 sequences, 15% to 20% of them appearing once. Here the sequenced sample was PBMCs, mostly from graft donor cells, taken 360 days after TCRalphabeta/CD19-depleted stem cell transplant. These receptors were taken from a male patient aged 10 to 17 who had a stem cell transplant for acute lymphoblastic leukemia, so the T cells may come from the graft donor. CDR3s include the opening cysteine and the closing phenylalanine or tryptophan. D genes are given only for firm matches. Clone sizes are given selectively: once, few, many, or a class where the clone is expanded.

clone size: NA
D gene: NA
J gene: TRBJ1-4
V gene: TRBV15
CDR3 protein: CATSRDDQNNEKLFF
CDR3 DNA: TGTGCCACCAGCAGAGATGATCAGAACAATGAAAAACTGTTTTTT

clone size: NA
D gene: NA
J gene: TRBJ2-4
V gene: TRBV27
CDR3 protein: CASSFKEVKNIQYF
CDR3 DNA: TGTGCCAGCAGTTTTAAAGAGGTCAAAAACATTCAGTACTTC

clone size: NA
D gene: TRBD2
J gene: TRBJ2-7
V gene: TRBV20-1
CDR3 protein: CSARLAGGMLDEQYF
CDR3 DNA: TGCAGTGCTCGACTAGCGGGAGGAATGTTGGACGAGCAGTACTTC

clone size: few
D gene: TRBD2
J gene: TRBJ2-1
V gene: TRBV12-3/TRBV12-4
CDR3 protein: CASSFALAGSYNEQFF
CDR3 DNA: TGTGCCAGCAGTTTTGCACTAGCGGGCTCCTACAATGAGCAGTTCTTC

clone size: NA
D gene: NA
J gene: TRBJ2-5
V gene: TRBV5-1
CDR3 protein: CASSLDGRRQETQYF
CDR3 DNA: TGCGCCAGCAGCTTGGATGGGAGGAGGCAAGAGACCCAGTACTTC

clone size: few
D gene: NA
J gene: TRBJ2-5
V gene: TRBV7-6
CDR3 protein: CASSLAGVVETQYF
CDR3 DNA: TGTGCCAGCAGCTTAGCTGGAGTAGTAGAGACCCAGTACTTC

clone size: NA
D gene: NA
J gene: TRBJ2-2
V gene: TRBV20-1
CDR3 protein: CSARVVGLPNTGELFF
CDR3 DNA: TGCAGTGCTAGAGTCGTTGGGCTCCCGAACACCGGGGAGCTGTTTTTT

clone size: once
D gene: NA
J gene: TRBJ2-7
V gene: TRBV12-3/TRBV12-4
CDR3 protein: CASSHDGSAPYEQYF
CDR3 DNA: TGTGCCAGCAGCCATGACGGGAGTGCCCCCTACGAGCAGTACTTC

clone size: many
D gene: TRBD2
J gene: TRBJ2-7
V gene: TRBV5-1
CDR3 protein: CASSLASGSYEQYF
CDR3 DNA: TGTGCCAGCAGCTTAGCTAGCGGCTCCTACGAGCAGTACTTC

clone size: NA
D gene: TRBD1
J gene: TRBJ1-1
V gene: TRBV19
CDR3 protein: CASSHLDRGNTEAFF
CDR3 DNA: TGTGCCAGTAGCCATTTGGACAGGGGGAACACTGAAGCTTTCTTT

clone size: few
D gene: TRBD2
J gene: TRBJ2-2
V gene: TRBV18
CDR3 protein: CASSPTREALKELFF
CDR3 DNA: TGTGCCAGCTCACCGACGCGGGAGGCTCTCAAGGAGCTGTTTTTT

clone size: many
D gene: NA
J gene: TRBJ1-3
V gene: TRBV5-6
CDR3 protein: CASSLLEGIPGNTIYF
CDR3 DNA: TGTGCCAGCAGCTTGTTGGAGGGTATACCGGGAAACACCATATATTTT

clone size: NA
D gene: NA
J gene: TRBJ2-1
V gene: TRBV5-1
CDR3 protein: CASSGYQSNEQFF
CDR3 DNA: TGCGCCAGCAGCGGGTATCAGAGCAATGAGCAGTTCTTC

clone size: NA
D gene: NA
J gene: TRBJ2-5
V gene: TRBV20-1
CDR3 protein: CSASTEQPGQETQYF
CDR3 DNA: TGCAGTGCTAGCACGGAGCAACCCGGCCAAGAGACCCAGTACTTC

clone size: many
D gene: NA
J gene: TRBJ2-5
V gene: TRBV27
CDR3 protein: CASSLITAQETQYF
CDR3 DNA: TGTGCCAGCAGTTTAATAACAGCCCAAGAGACCCAGTACTTC

clone size: few
D gene: NA
J gene: TRBJ2-7
V gene: TRBV2
CDR3 protein: CASSDGDNLPYEQYF
CDR3 DNA: TGTGCCAGCAGTGACGGGGACAACCTCCCCTACGAGCAGTACTTC

clone size: few
D gene: TRBD2
J gene: TRBJ2-7
V gene: TRBV12-3/TRBV12-4
CDR3 protein: CASSPWGGRYEQYF
CDR3 DNA: TGTGCCAGCAGCCCCTGGGGCGGGAGGTACGAGCAGTACTTC

clone size: NA
D gene: NA
J gene: TRBJ1-2
V gene: TRBV5-5
CDR3 protein: CASSTLVFYGYTF
CDR3 DNA: TGTGCCAGCAGCACTCTGGTATTCTATGGCTACACCTTC

clone size: few
D gene: NA
J gene: TRBJ2-2
V gene: TRBV5-1
CDR3 protein: CASSLAKGRTGELFF
CDR3 DNA: TGCGCCAGCAGCTTGGCCAAGGGCCGTACCGGGGAGCTGTTTTTT

clone size: few
D gene: NA
J gene: TRBJ2-3
V gene: TRBV4-2
CDR3 protein: CASSQEGGLWATDTQYF
CDR3 DNA: TGTGCCAGCAGCCAAGAAGGGGGTCTATGGGCCACAGATACGCAGTATTTT

clone size: few
D gene: TRBD2
J gene: TRBJ2-1
V gene: TRBV20-1
CDR3 protein: CSAIRTSGLYNEQFF
CDR3 DNA: TGCAGTGCTATTAGGACTAGCGGACTTTACAATGAGCAGTTCTTC

clone size: few
D gene: NA
J gene: TRBJ2-6
V gene: TRBV4-3
CDR3 protein: CASSQNSLSGANVLTF
CDR3 DNA: TGCGCCAGCAGCCAGAACAGCCTCTCTGGGGCCAACGTCCTGACTTTC

clone size: few
D gene: NA
J gene: TRBJ2-1
V gene: TRBV7-9
CDR3 protein: CASSISGLGDNEQFF
CDR3 DNA: TGTGCCAGCAGCATCTCGGGATTGGGGGACAATGAGCAGTTCTTC

clone size: few
D gene: NA
J gene: TRBJ1-2
V gene: TRBV6-5
CDR3 protein: CASSYISPWGYTF
CDR3 DNA: TGTGCCAGCAGTTACATAAGTCCTTGGGGCTACACCTTC

clone size: few
D gene: NA
J gene: TRBJ2-1
V gene: TRBV5-1
CDR3 protein: CASRVGGDYNEQFF
CDR3 DNA: TGCGCCAGCAGGGTCGGCGGGGACTACAATGAGCAGTTCTTC

clone size: few
D gene: NA
J gene: TRBJ2-7
V gene: TRBV4-1
CDR3 protein: CASSQVGQSHEQYF
CDR3 DNA: TGCGCCAGCAGCCAAGTCGGACAGTCCCACGAGCAGTACTTC